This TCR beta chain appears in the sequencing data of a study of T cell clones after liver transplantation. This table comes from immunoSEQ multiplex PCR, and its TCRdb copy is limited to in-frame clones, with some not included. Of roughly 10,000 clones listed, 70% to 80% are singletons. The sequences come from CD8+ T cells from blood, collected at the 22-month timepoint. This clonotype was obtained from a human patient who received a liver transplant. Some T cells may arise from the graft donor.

Written as DNA, the CDR3 is TGTGCCAGCAACGTACGGGGAGAGGTACGAAAGACCTATGGCTACACCTTC. It encodes CASNVRGEVRKTYGYTF. The genes are TRBV5-2 and TRBJ1-2. TRBV5-2 is termed a pseudogene. CDR3 length: 17 residues.